A single T cell receptor beta chain is shown here with its context. Its antigen is not known. 5'RACE template switching with UMIs generated TCR beta cDNA. TCRdb processed the 5' RACE reads again and assigns one entry to each CDR3 protein, with no DNA. This listing includes about 550,000 distinct CDR3 sequences. Per germline, CDR1 LNHDA and CDR2 SQIVND (reference sequence). This CDR3 spans 15 amino acids. The data derive from a study of T cells expressing NK-cell markers. Across the whole study: Sorted CD3+CD56+NKG2C+, CD3+CD56+NKG2C- and CD3+CD56-NKG2C+ T-cell subsets were beta-chain profiled. Findings and limits, study-wide: The leading position in the CD3+CD56-NKG2C+ fraction of a handful of donors also went to these clonotypes.

The chain links TRBV19 to TRBJ2-3; TCRdb's D call of TRBD2 is untestable without DNA. Sequenced: blood T cells: a sorted CD56 or NKG2C T cell subset, CD4+ or CD8+ T cells, or bulk PBMC T cells (not recorded which). The origin of this receptor is a man aged 18 to 30 in good health. The CDR3: CAIGELAGVRDTQYF.